Here is one T cell receptor (beta chain) with its context. This sample is drawn from a study of shared clonotypes between healthy human individuals. On ten immunoSEQ deep assay plates, unsorted PBMC DNA was sequenced. Data came from immunoSEQ multiplex PCR; TCRdb stores just in-frame clones and leaves some out. The sample includes roughly 510,000 clones, over 75% of them seen just once. The CDR3 is 10 residues long. Germline-derived CDR1 and CDR2 are DFQATT and SNEGSKA (reference sequence). V was pared by 7 bases and J by 4 bases, with 7 bases between. The material sequenced was PBMCs. The source is a middle-aged woman in good health. Some clones in this sample may be carry-over from other donors' samples. The rearrangement links TRBV20-1 to TRBJ2-5; D remains ambiguous. CDR3 sequence: CSGGIETQYF. The CDR3 DNA follows: TGCAGTGGGGGAATAGAGACCCAGTACTTC.